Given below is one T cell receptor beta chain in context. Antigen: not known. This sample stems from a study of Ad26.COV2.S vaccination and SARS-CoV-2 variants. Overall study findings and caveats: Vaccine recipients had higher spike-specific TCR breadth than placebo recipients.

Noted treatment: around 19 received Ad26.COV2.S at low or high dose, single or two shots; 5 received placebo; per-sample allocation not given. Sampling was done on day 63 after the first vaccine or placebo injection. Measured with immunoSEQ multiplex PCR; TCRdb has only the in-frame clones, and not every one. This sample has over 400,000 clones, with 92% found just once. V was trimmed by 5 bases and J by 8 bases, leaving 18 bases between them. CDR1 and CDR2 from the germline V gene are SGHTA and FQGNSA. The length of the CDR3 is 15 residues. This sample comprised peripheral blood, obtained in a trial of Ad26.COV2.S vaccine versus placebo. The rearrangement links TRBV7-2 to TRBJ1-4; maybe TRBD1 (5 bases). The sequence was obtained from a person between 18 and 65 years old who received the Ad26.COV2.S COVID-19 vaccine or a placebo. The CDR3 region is CASSDAGTGLEKLFF. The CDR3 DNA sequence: TGTGCCAGCAGCGACGCCGGGACTGGGCTCGAAAAACTGTTTTTT.